This TCR beta chain is from a study of beta chain features in type 1 diabetes. Overall study: Examined across all samples were just under 110,000,000 sorted cells.

J lost 5 bases, V lost 4 bases, and 8 bases had no gene match. CDR3 length: 16 amino acids. Germline assignment: CDR1 SGDLS and CDR2 YYNGEE. This clone was counted between two and nine times. The antigen is unknown. About 100 mL of blood, on average, came from one heparinised draw per donor. Study outcomes and limitations: Shortening of TCRB CDR3s, moderate but significant, appeared in all four CD4+ subsets of Type 1 diabetes patients.

Expressed TCRB transcripts were sequenced, since all the RNA that had been isolated was reverse transcribed. Assay: immunoSEQ multiplex PCR; the TCRdb copy retains only in-frame clones and omits some. The sample contains 150,000 or so clones, 9.2% of which appear only once. Sequenced sample: central memory CD4+ T cells from blood. The chain employs TRBV9 and TRBJ2-1; TRBD2 matches at 11 bases. This sequence was found in a man between 18 and 29 years old in good health. The CDR3 reads CASSSRLAGRNNEQFF. The DNA of the CDR3 is TGTGCCAGCAGCAGCCGACTAGCGGGGCGGAACAATGAGCAGTTCTTC.